One and the same sample provided the 31 T cell receptor beta chains below, sequenced in a study of T cell responses to AZD1222 COVID-19 vaccine (dated by TCRdb to the early 2020s). Reading the label with the study, this specimen's time point is: about 28 days (+/-7) after the second vaccine dose. To prepare the library, the immunoSEQ multiplex PCR assay was applied. The clones in this table, taken by TCRdb from immuneACCESS, are in-frame only. Not every clone is retained; where verified, under half of the shortfall comes from an unresolved V gene, and the cause of the rest is unknown. The sample yields about 51,000 clones; roughly 89% were counted once. Together, the top ten hold about 1.1% of the sample. This material consisted of peripheral blood, taken 28 days after the second AZD1222 dose. The receptors here all came from an adult who received the AZD1222 COVID-19 vaccine.

This CDR3 is CASSLEREGEQYF. CDR3 bases: TGCGCCAGCAGCTTGGAAAGGGAGGGCGAGCAGTACTTC. The chain combines TRBV5-1 with TRBJ2-7; TRBD2 matches at 7 bases. V trimming: 0 bases; J trimming: 6 bases; junction bases outside the gene matches: 3. Germline loops: CDR1 SGHRS, CDR2 YFSETQ. CDR3 length equals 13 residues. Full variable domain (outside the CDR3, taken from reference TRBV5-1 and TRBJ2-7): KAGVTQTPRYLIKTRGQQVTLSCSPISGHRSVSWYQQTPGQGLQFLFEYFSETQRNKGNFPGRFSGRQFSNSRSEMNVSTLELGDSALYLCASSLEREGEQYFGPGTRLTVT.

V and J are TRBV6-5 and TRBJ2-7, with D perhaps being TRBD1 or TRBD2 (5 bases each). CDR1 is MNHEY and CDR2 is SVGAGI in the germline V gene. The V and J ends lost 5 bases and 8 bases respectively, with 13 bases between them. The CDR3 runs to 12 residues. The CDR3 loop reads CASSPTRGQQYF. The CDR3 nucleotides read TGTGCCAGCAGTCCCACCCGGGGACAGCAGTACTTC.

The J gene is TRBJ2-7, the V gene TRBV5-5; 8 bases match TRBD2. This CDR3 has 15 amino acids. Germline V gene data show CDR1 as SGHKS and CDR2 as YYEKEE (reference sequence). The trim removed 0 bases at V and 1 base at J, leaving 3 bases unmatched. The CDR3 DNA follows: TGTGCCAGCAGCTTGGGTCCGGGAGGGTCCTACGAGCAGTACTTC. Translated, it gives CASSLGPGGSYEQYF.

CDR3 region: CASSLNGEQPQHF. As DNA, the CDR3 is TGTGCCAGCAGCCTTAACGGGGAACAGCCCCAGCATTTT. The V gene is TRBV5-5, the J gene TRBJ1-5; D remains ambiguous. V was clipped by 4 bases and J by 7 bases, with 12 bases between them. Germline loops: CDR1 SGHKS, CDR2 YYEKEE (reference sequence). There are 13 residues in the CDR3. The complete variable domain, with remaining parts taken from reference TRBV5-5 and TRBJ1-5, reads DAGVTQSPTHLIKTRGQQVTLRCSPISGHKSVSWYQQVLGQGPQFIFQYYEKEERGRGNFPDRFSARQFPNYSSELNVNALLLGDSALYLCASSLNGEQPQHFGDGTRLSIL.

This chain joins TRBV11-2 and TRBJ1-5, with TRBD1 matching 7 bases. The germline V gene encodes CDR1 SGHAT and CDR2 FQNNGV. The CDR3 has 15 amino acids. V lost 2 bases to trimming and J lost 1 base; unmatched junction nucleotides: 2. The DNA of the CDR3 is TGTGCCAGCAGCTTATCAGGGGGAAGCAATCAGCCCCAGCATTTT. Residues: CASSLSGGSNQPQHF. The complete variable domain, with remaining parts taken from reference TRBV11-2 and TRBJ1-5, reads EAGVAQSPRYKIIEKRQSVAFWCNPISGHATLYWYQQILGQGPKLLIQFQNNGVVDDSQLPKDRFSAERLKGVDSTLKIQPAKLEDSAVYLCASSLSGGSNQPQHFGDGTRLSIL.

In nucleotides, the CDR3 is TGTGCCAGCTCACCAACACCGGGGGCGCTGGCTGAAGCTTTCTTT. It yields the protein CASSPTPGALAEAFF. V gene TRBV18 combines with J gene TRBJ1-1, with a tentative D call TRBD1 (6 bases). The germline CDR1 and CDR2 sequences are KGHSH and LQKENI. V lost 2 bases to trimming and J lost 6 bases, with 16 bases between them. This CDR3 region has 15 residues.

The chain combines TRBV2 with TRBJ1-1; no clear D gene. The CDR3 is 15 amino acids. Germline V gene lookup returns CDR1 SNHLY and CDR2 FYNNEI. The V gene lost 6 bases and the J gene lost 2 bases, with 16 bases spanning the gap. CDR3: CASSKGRAPNTEAFF. Written as DNA, the CDR3 is TGTGCCAGCAGCAAAGGGAGGGCCCCTAACACTGAAGCTTTCTTT.

The V and J genes are TRBV28 and TRBJ1-1; D might be TRBD1 (5 bases). The CDR3 totals 12 residues. Germline assignment: CDR1 MDHEN and CDR2 SYDVKM. The V end lost 6 bases, the J end lost 4 bases, and 9 bases lay between the germline ends. DNA for the CDR3: TGTGCCAGCAGCCACGGGGGCACTGAAGCTTTCTTT. Its protein is CASSHGGTEAFF. Filled out from reference TRBV28 and TRBJ1-1, the complete variable domain reads DVKVTQSSRYLVKRTGEKVFLECVQDMDHENMFWYRQDPGLGLRLIYFSYDVKMKEKGDIPEGYSVSREKKERFSLILESASTNQTSMYLCASSHGGTEAFFGQGTRLTVV.

This rearrangement joins TRBV6-5 to TRBJ1-2; possibly TRBD1 for D (5 bases). V was pared by 11 bases and J by 7 bases, with 14 bases between. Germline V lookup: CDR1 MNHEY, CDR2 SVGAGI. The CDR3 contains 11 residues. CDR3 nucleotides: TGTGCCCTAAGAGGGGAAAGTGGCTACACCTTC. Protein sequence: CALRGESGYTF.

Written as DNA, the CDR3 is TGTGCCAGCAGACCCATTAGACGGAGAAACACCGGGGAGCTGTTTTTT. Its translation is CASRPIRRRNTGELFF. The V gene is TRBV28, the J gene TRBJ2-2; D unclear. Germline-derived CDR1 and CDR2 are MDHEN and SYDVKM. Trimming removed 6 bases from V and 2 bases from J, with 16 bases in between. CDR3 length: 16 amino acids.

The J gene is TRBJ2-4, the V gene TRBV9, with 16 bases identical to TRBD2. The CDR3 consists of 16 residues. Germline lookup yields CDR1 SGDLS and CDR2 YYNGEE. After removal of 4 bases from V and 6 bases from J, the junction contained 4 bases not matched to a gene. The DNA of the CDR3 is TGTGCCAGCAGCTCAGGGACTAGCGGGAGGGTAAACATTCAGTACTTC. Its translation: CASSSGTSGRVNIQYF.

The CDR3, as DNA: TGTGCCACTCAAGCCGGGACGGGTCTACGAAAGCAGTACTTC. This encodes CATQAGTGLRKQYF. The chain links TRBV24-1 to TRBJ2-7; TRBD1 or TRBD2 may be the D gene (5 bases each). CDR3 length equals 14 residues. CDR1 is KGHDR, CDR2 SFDVKD, per germline. The V end lost 10 bases, the J end lost 8 bases, and 23 bases lay between the germline ends.

This chain joins TRBV19 and TRBJ1-1, with D unclear. The CDR3 length is 14 residues. V lost 6 bases and J lost 1, with 12 bases in between. Per germline, CDR1 LNHDA and CDR2 SQIVND (reference sequence). The CDR3 loop is CASSRGLGNTEAFF. CDR3 nucleotide sequence: TGTGCCAGTAGCCGCGGGCTTGGGAACACTGAAGCTTTCTTT.

The chain combines TRBV19 with TRBJ2-3; 9 bases line up with TRBD1. Trimming took 3 bases from V and 2 from J; bases not matched to a gene: 3. The germline CDR1 and CDR2 sequences are LNHDA and SQIVND (reference sequence). There are 15 residues in the CDR3. The CDR3 DNA follows: TGTGCCAGTAGTATCCGGACAGGGGTCACAGATACGCAGTATTTT. Amino acids: CASSIRTGVTDTQYF.

The rearrangement uses TRBV10-3 and TRBJ1-2; possibly TRBD1 for D (5 bases). Trimming shortened V by 0 bases and J by 0 bases, and 17 bases separated the two germline ends. In germline, CDR1 is ENHRY, CDR2 SYGVKD. This CDR3 contains 18 residues. CDR3 sequence reads: CAISESGGFGFSNYGYTF. The CDR3 DNA is TGTGCCATCAGTGAGTCTGGGGGATTTGGTTTTTCTAACTATGGCTACACCTTC.

The chain recombines TRBV6-5 with TRBJ2-5; perhaps D is TRBD1 or TRBD2 (5 bases each). V was cut by 7 bases and J by 5 bases, with 14 bases left in between. Germline CDR1 reads MNHEY; CDR2 reads SVGAGI. This CDR3 comprises 13 residues. The CDR3 is CASIGGWGETQYF. DNA for the CDR3: TGTGCCAGCATTGGAGGATGGGGGGAGACCCAGTACTTC.

The CDR3 reads CASSQWGQPQHF. The CDR3 DNA sequence: TGTGCCAGCAGCCAATGGGGTCAGCCCCAGCATTTT. The gene calls are TRBV3-1 (or the pseudogene TRBV3-2) and TRBJ1-5; no reliable D call. Trimming cost V 2 bases and J 6 bases, with 5 bases left between them. The CDR3 length is 12 residues. CDR1 is LGHDT and CDR2 is YNNKEL in the germline V gene (reference sequence).

The J gene is TRBJ2-1, the V gene TRBV4-1, with D maybe TRBD2 (5 bases). Germline assignment: CDR1 MGHRA and CDR2 YSYEKL. This CDR3 is 13 amino acids long. V shed 2 bases and J shed 14 bases, with 16 bases lying between them. For the CDR3, the DNA is TGCGCCAGCAGCCAATGGGTTAGCGAAATTAAGTTCTTC. Its protein is CASSQWVSEIKFF.

V gene TRBV19 combines with J gene TRBJ2-4; a weak D match, TRBD2 (6 bases). The CDR3 length is 14 residues. Germline V lookup: CDR1 LNHDA, CDR2 SQIVND (reference sequence). The V and J ends lost 7 bases and 3 bases respectively, with 13 bases between them. The CDR3 is CASMGGSNKNIQYF. CDR3 bases: TGTGCCAGTATGGGGGGAAGTAACAAAAACATTCAGTACTTC. The complete variable domain, with remaining parts taken from reference TRBV19 and TRBJ2-4, reads DGGITQSPKYLFRKEGQNVTLSCEQNLNHDAMYWYRQDPGQGLRLIYYSQIVNDFQKGDIAEGYSVSREKKESFPLTVTSAQKNPTAFYLCASMGGSNKNIQYFGAGTRLSVL.

This chain uses TRBV13 with TRBJ1-1, with no clear D. The V and J ends lost 5 bases and 11 bases respectively, with 18 bases between them. CDR3 size: 13 residues. Per the germline V gene, CDR1 is PRHDT and CDR2 is FYEKMQ (reference sequence). This chain's CDR3 is CASSPAGFSSAFF. The CDR3 bases are TGTGCCAGCAGCCCCGCCGGGTTTTCGTCGGCTTTCTTT.

V gene TRBV6-5 combines with J gene TRBJ2-7; 14 bases are a match to TRBD2. V was pared by 6 bases and J by 7 bases, with 8 bases of the junction left unmatched. Germline assignment: CDR1 MNHEY and CDR2 SVGAGI. This CDR3 is built from 15 residues. For the CDR3, the DNA is TGTGCCAGCAGCCAGGGACTAGCGGGGGCTTGGGAGCAGTACTTC. Translation gives CASSQGLAGAWEQYF.

DNA of the CDR3: TGTGCCAGCAGCCAACAGGAGGGCACTGAAGCTTTCTTT. Amino acids: CASSQQEGTEAFF. The chain employs TRBV7-9 and TRBJ1-1, with D possibly TRBD1 on 5 matching bases. Trimming stripped 5 bases from V and 4 bases from J, with 11 bases between. This CDR3 is 13 amino acids long. Germline values: CDR1 SEHNR, CDR2 FQNEAQ (reference sequence).

The genes are TRBV28 and TRBJ2-7; tentative D call: TRBD1 (6 bases). Germline V CDR1 and CDR2: MDHEN, SYDVKM. Trimming took off 1 base at V and 3 bases at J, with 10 bases between the two ends. The CDR3 is 14 residues long. CDR3 residues: CASSLSGTYYEQYF. The CDR3 coding sequence is TGTGCCAGCAGTTTATCCGGGACATACTACGAGCAGTACTTC.

The chain links TRBV15 to TRBJ1-4; D gene ambiguous. The CDR3 runs 16 residues. Germline values: CDR1 LNHNV, CDR2 YYDKDF (reference sequence). V was trimmed by 0 bases and J by 0 bases, leaving 8 bases between them. CDR3 in DNA: TGTGCCACCAGCAGAGAATACGGACCAACTAATGAAAAACTGTTTTTT. It encodes CATSREYGPTNEKLFF.

This chain connects TRBV2 to TRBJ1-1; TRBD1 matches 8 bases. CDR1 and CDR2 (germline): SNHLY, FYNNEI. Trimming cost V 11 bases and J 1 base; bases outside gene matches: 9. The CDR3 covers 14 residues. As DNA, the CDR3 is TGTGCCCGCGAACGGGACAGGTCGAACACTGAAGCTTTCTTT. Translating it yields CARERDRSNTEAFF.

The chain has TRBV12-3 or TRBV12-4 and TRBJ2-5, with a possible D match to TRBD2 (6 bases). The CDR3 is 12 amino acids. V lost 3 bases and J lost 5, with 7 bases in between. The CDR3 nucleotides are TGTGCCAGCAGTTTTGGGGGGGAGACCCAGTACTTC. Translated: CASSFGGETQYF.

The J gene is TRBJ1-2, the V gene TRBV4-1, with D tentatively TRBD1 (6 bases). Germline loops: CDR1 MGHRA, CDR2 YSYEKL. The V end was cut by 3 bases, the J end by 4 bases, with 24 bases between. This CDR3 contains 18 residues. The CDR3 loop reads CASSQPGSTGAVRYGYTF. The CDR3 DNA follows: TGCGCCAGCAGCCAGCCGGGATCTACGGGGGCGGTGCGCTATGGCTACACCTTC.

The J gene is TRBJ2-7, the V gene TRBV5-6; 12 bases agree with TRBD2. The CDR3 totals 16 residues. The V gene's germline CDR1 is SGHDT and CDR2 YYEEEE. V shed 2 bases, J shed 2 bases, and the junction held 5 bases outside the gene matches. The CDR3 sequence: CASSFLAGGLPYEQYF. The CDR3 DNA sequence: TGTGCCAGCAGCTTCCTAGCGGGAGGGCTCCCCTACGAGCAGTACTTC.

The chain carries TRBV5-1 and TRBJ2-7; 7 bases match TRBD1. V shed 4 bases and J 5 bases; nucleotides not matched to a gene: 9. Germline assignment: CDR1 SGHRS and CDR2 YFSETQ. The CDR3 extends over 14 amino acids. DNA of the CDR3: TGCGCCAGCAGCGCGACAGGGACCATCGACGAGCAGTACTTC. Its protein is CASSATGTIDEQYF.

The rearrangement joins TRBV23-1 to TRBJ2-7; the D is unclear. TRBV23-1 is placed among ORFs of uncertain function. V lost 4 bases and J 2 bases, leaving 12 bases between the germline ends. The CDR3 sequence is 14 residues long. The CDR3 nucleotides read TGCGCCAGCAGTCCTCCCGACGGGCCCTACGAGCAGTACTTC. Protein sequence: CASSPPDGPYEQYF.

This clone showed up just once. The chain is built from TRBV3-1 (or the pseudogene TRBV3-2) and TRBJ1-2, with a tentative D call TRBD1 (5 bases). The V gene's germline CDR1 is LGHDT and CDR2 YNNKEL (reference sequence). This CDR3 spans 14 amino acids. The V gene lost 6 bases and the J gene lost 2 bases, with 13 bases spanning the gap. The CDR3 region has the DNA TGTGCCAGCAGGGGCAGGGCCATAAACTATGGCTACACCTTC. Amino acid sequence: CASRGRAINYGYTF.